This entry lists 31 T cell receptor beta chains sequenced from one sample in a study of post-analysis software for immune sequencing data (dated by TCRdb to 2015 to 2017). Receptors were amplified or captured by PCR. The data were produced on an Illumina HiSeq 2500. To reduce PCR and sequencing biases, unique molecular identifiers were incorporated into the TCR beta cDNA libraries. The public reads were run again by TCRdb, first through fastp at Q25 and then through MiXCR, and only productive beta chains were kept. Each record represents a unique CDR3 protein, reported with the most common genes and DNA among its rows. The sample profile shows some 260,000 distinct CDR3 sequences; roughly a third of them were found once. Less than 6% of the sample comes from the top ten. These receptors have no known antigen. Paper-wide results and their limitations: Significantly higher frequencies in patients than in controls were found for five TRBV segments, including TRBV5-6, TRBV5-1 and TRBV20-1.

Material for sequencing was blood. All receptors derive from a girl aged 10-17 years with multiple sclerosis.

At least ten counts were recorded for this clonotype. The chain carries TRBV7-9 and TRBJ2-3; D uncertain. In germline, CDR1 is SEHNR, CDR2 FQNEAQ (reference sequence). Trimming removed 10 bases at V and 1 base at J, with 12 bases between. This CDR3 contains 13 residues. CDR3 sequence (DNA): TGTGCCACCAACCCTAGTGGCACAGATACGCAGTATTTT. This sequence encodes CATNPSGTDTQYF. Together with reference TRBV7-9 and TRBJ2-3, the CDR3 gives the full variable domain: DTGVSQNPRHKITKRGQNVTFRCDPISEHNRLYWYRQTLGQGPEFLTYFQNEAQLEKSRLLSDRFSAERPKGSFSTLEIQRTEQGDSAMYLCATNPSGTDTQYFGPGTRLTVL.

This clonotype was counted many times. CDR3 region: CSVKLLQGEETQYF. CDR3 DNA: TGCAGCGTTAAATTGTTACAGGGGGAGGAGACCCAGTACTTC. The chain combines TRBV29-1 with TRBJ2-5; the match to TRBD1 covers 8 bases. Germline CDR1 SQVTM, CDR2 ANQGSEA. J lost 5 bases, V lost 5 bases, and 10 bases had no gene match. CDR3 size: 14 residues.

The chain couples TRBV20-1 to TRBJ2-7; 7 nucleotides line up with TRBD1. Losses at the gene ends were 7 bases for V and 7 bases for J; bases not matched to a gene: 10. The CDR3 runs to 12 residues. Germline-derived CDR1 and CDR2 are DFQATT and SNEGSKA (reference sequence). Here the CDR3 reads CSGDRDDNEQYF. Written as DNA, the CDR3 is TGCAGTGGAGACAGGGATGACAATGAGCAGTACTTC.

This clonotype has a count of ten or more. V and J are TRBV5-1 and TRBJ1-2; a possible D gene is TRBD1 (5 bases). Germline V gene data show CDR1 as SGHRS and CDR2 as YFSETQ. The CDR3 is made up of 14 amino acids. V dropped 4 bases and J dropped 7 bases, with 17 bases sitting between them. The CDR3 nucleotides read TGCGCCAGCAGCACGGCCGGGACCGGCGGTGGCTACACCTTC. Translating it yields CASSTAGTGGGYTF.

This chain connects TRBV6-1 to TRBJ1-2; 8 positions agree with TRBD1. The CDR3 consists of 15 residues. Germline CDR1 reads MNHNS; CDR2 reads SASEGT. The V and J ends lost 2 bases and 4 bases, in that order; junction bases with no gene match: 6. The CDR3 DNA reads as TGTGCCAGCAGTGAAACGGGACAGGCGGCCTATGGCTACACCTTC. Translation gives CASSETGQAAYGYTF.

This clonotype was counted between two and nine times. The chain joins TRBV7-2 to TRBJ1-2, with D maybe TRBD1 (5 bases). Germline loops: CDR1 SGHTA, CDR2 FQGNSA. Trimming took off 0 bases at V and 4 bases at J, with 15 bases between the two ends. The CDR3 contains 16 residues. The CDR3 loop reads CASSLATGTASYGYTF. CDR3 sequence (DNA): TGTGCCAGCAGCTTAGCGACCGGGACGGCGAGCTATGGCTACACCTTC.

The rearrangement links TRBV2 to TRBJ2-5; D ambiguous. Germline loops: CDR1 SNHLY, CDR2 FYNNEI. The CDR3 is 13 amino acids. The V gene lost 2 bases and the J gene lost 4 bases, with 8 bases spanning the gap. CDR3 coding DNA: TGTGCCAGCAGTGAAACAAATCGAGAGACCCAGTACTTC. Its translation: CASSETNRETQYF.

This sequence joins TRBV6-7 and TRBJ2-5; no clear D. TRBV6-7 is recorded as an ORF, its role being uncertain. The CDR3 sequence is 14 residues long. V was pared by 0 bases and J by 11 bases, with 16 bases between. In nucleotides, the CDR3 is TGTGCCAGCAGTTACTCGATAGAGTACAATGAGCAGTACTTC. This sequence encodes CASSYSIEYNEQYF.

This clonotype occurred many times. The gene calls are TRBV6-2 or TRBV6-3 and TRBJ2-1; 8 bases fit TRBD2. Germline loops: CDR1 MNHEY, CDR2 SVGEGT. After removal of 5 bases from V and 10 bases from J, the junction contained 13 bases not matched to a gene. The CDR3 has 15 amino acids. The CDR3 here is CASSQPGLVIGEQFF. The CDR3 nucleotides read TGTGCCAGCAGTCAACCGGGACTAGTCATAGGCGAGCAGTTCTTC.

The chain employs TRBV5-1 and TRBJ2-2; D not certain. The CDR3 spans 15 residues. The ends were cut back, 0 bases at V and 5 bases at J, with 11 bases in the middle. Germline V gene data show CDR1 as SGHRS and CDR2 as YFSETQ. As DNA, the CDR3 is TGCGCCAGCAGCTTGGAAAAAACGAGGACCGGGGAGCTGTTTTTT. Protein: CASSLEKTRTGELFF.

This clonotype occurred many times. The V and J genes are TRBV27 and TRBJ2-3; D not certain. This CDR3 has 14 amino acids. Germline CDR1 reads MNHEY; CDR2 reads SMNVEV (reference sequence). Trimming took 0 bases from V and 2 from J, leaving 6 bases between them. The chain's CDR3 is CASSLSTLTDTQYF. CDR3 coding DNA: TGTGCCAGCAGTTTATCTACTCTCACAGATACGCAGTATTTT.

This clonotype has ten or more counts. J is TRBJ1-1 and V is TRBV6-1, with unresolved D. The CDR3 is 13 amino acids. The V end was cut by 0 bases, the J end by 8 bases, with 10 bases between. The germline V gene encodes CDR1 MNHNS and CDR2 SASEGT. CDR3 protein: CASSEALTSEAFF. The CDR3 nucleotides are TGTGCCAGCAGTGAAGCGTTGACATCCGAAGCTTTCTTT.

This clonotype was seen repeatedly, ten times or more. This chain joins TRBV20-1 and TRBJ2-1, with TRBD2 identical over 12 bases. CDR3 length: 14 amino acids. Germline V lookup: CDR1 DFQATT, CDR2 SNEGSKA (reference sequence). V gave up 5 bases and J gave up 4 bases; unmatched junction bases: 3. The CDR3: CSAGLAGGYNEQFF. In DNA form, the CDR3 reads TGCAGTGCTGGGCTAGCGGGAGGGTACAATGAGCAGTTCTTC.

Concerning this clonotype itself: The junction shows a germline mismatch at one end, possibly a read error. The V and J genes are TRBV20-1 and TRBJ2-7; possibly TRBD1 for D (6 bases). The tail of the sequence fits TRBJ2-4 better, so the J call may be wrong. Germline loops: CDR1 DFQATT, CDR2 SNEGSKA (reference sequence). The CDR3 loop spans 11 amino acids. The CDR3, as DNA: TGCAGCGCTACAGGGACGAACATTCAGTACTTC. This sequence encodes CSATGTNIQYF.

Regarding this clonotype: This may arise from a read error, as a much more abundant clone is one base away. This chain links TRBV24-1 with TRBJ1-2; 9 positions match TRBD1. CDR1 is KGHDR and CDR2 is SFDVKD in the germline V gene. The CDR3 is made up of 14 amino acids. Unmatched junction bases numbered 9, after V lost 7 bases and J lost 7 bases. This CDR3 reads CATRGDRGTVGYTF. CDR3 nucleotide sequence: TGTGCCACCAGGGGAGACAGGGGGACGGTTGGCTACACCTTC.

This clonotype showed up many times. The chain uses TRBV6-1 and TRBJ2-1, with 12 positions matching TRBD1. Trimming took 6 bases from V and 9 from J; bases not matched to a gene: 6. Germline V gene lookup returns CDR1 MNHNS and CDR2 SASEGT. This CDR3 is built from 14 residues. In nucleotides, the CDR3 is TGTGCCAGCAGATGGGGGACAGGGGGCGCTGAGCAGTTCTTC. Amino acids: CASRWGTGGAEQFF.

This clonotype was counted many times. The rearrangement joins TRBV20-1 to TRBJ2-5; the D gene is possibly TRBD2 (6 bases). Germline V gene sequence: CDR1 DFQATT, CDR2 SNEGSKA (reference sequence). The CDR3 covers 15 residues. V lost 5 bases, J lost 7 bases, and 23 bases lay in between. The CDR3: CSARAKREEKTTQYF. The CDR3 DNA reads TGCAGTGCTCGAGCTAAAAGGGAGGAAAAGACGACCCAGTACTTC.

The gene calls are TRBV5-1 and TRBJ2-3; TRBD2 agrees at 10 bases. Germline CDR1 SGHRS, CDR2 YFSETQ. After removal of 3 bases from V and 2 bases from J, the junction contained 12 bases not matched to a gene. The CDR3 is made up of 18 amino acids. CDR3 loop: CASSSNFGSGGVTDTQYF. The CDR3 DNA sequence: TGCGCCAGCAGCTCGAACTTCGGGAGCGGGGGGGTCACAGATACGCAGTATTTT.

J is TRBJ2-1 and V is TRBV20-1, with 8 bases that match TRBD2. The length of the CDR3 is 14 residues. J was trimmed by 6 bases and V by 5 bases; bases with no gene match: 9. Per the germline V gene, CDR1 is DFQATT and CDR2 is SNEGSKA (reference sequence). The CDR3 sequence is CSAEGGLGCNEQFF. The CDR3 region has the DNA TGCAGTGCTGAGGGGGGACTAGGGTGCAATGAGCAGTTCTTC.

The chain combines TRBV7-2 with TRBJ1-2; maybe TRBD1 (5 bases). Trimming pared 8 bases from V and 7 bases from J, leaving 20 bases between. The CDR3 loop spans 14 amino acids. Germline lookup yields CDR1 SGHTA and CDR2 FQGNSA. CDR3 protein: CASCPDGTFCGYTF. CDR3 DNA sequence: TGTGCCAGCTGCCCTGACGGGACTTTTTGTGGCTACACCTTC.

The chain has TRBV7-2 and TRBJ2-5; D is possibly TRBD1 (7 bases). Trimming shortened V by 7 bases and J by 11 bases, and 20 bases separated the two germline ends. Looked up from germline, CDR1 is SGHTA and CDR2 is FQGNSA. The CDR3 is 13 residues long. CDR3 DNA: TGTGCCAGCAACTCCAGGGGGGTCAATGAGCAGTACTTC. It translates to CASNSRGVNEQYF.

Note on this clonotype: A much larger clone is a single base away; this may be a read error. The rearrangement links TRBV27 to TRBJ2-1; the D gene could be TRBD1 or TRBD2 (5 bases each). With 4 bases removed from V and 5 bases from J, the gap between germline ends came to 15 bases. The germline V gene encodes CDR1 MNHEY and CDR2 SMNVEV (reference sequence). The CDR3 is 15 residues long. CDR3 sequence reads: CASSYRGVWDNEQFF. The CDR3 nucleotides are TGTGCCAGCAGTTATAGAGGGGTTTGGGACAATGAGCAGTTCTTC.

About this clonotype itself: A read error may explain this, as a much larger clone is one base away. V usage is TRBV6-5 and J usage is TRBJ2-5; TRBD2 might be the D (7 bases). The CDR3 extends over 15 amino acids. V was trimmed by 10 bases and J by 1 base, leaving 19 bases between them. Germline CDR1 MNHEY, CDR2 SVGAGI. CDR3 in DNA: TGTGCCAACACTGCGGCGGGGGCATTCCAAGAGACCCAGTACTTC. This translates into CANTAAGAFQETQYF.

For the CDR3, the DNA is TGTGCCATCAGTGAGTCGTTAGCTGGGACCACAGATACGCAGTATTTT. Its protein product is CAISESLAGTTDTQYF. This chain joins TRBV10-3 and TRBJ2-3; D may correspond to TRBD1 or TRBD2 (5 bases each). V lost 0 bases to trimming and J lost 2 bases, with 12 bases between them. CDR1 is ENHRY, CDR2 SYGVKD, per germline. This CDR3 contains 16 residues.

As for this clonotype: A single base separates this from a much larger clone, so it may be a read error. The chain has TRBV14 and TRBJ2-1; D assignment may be TRBD1 or TRBD2 (5 bases each). V shed 4 bases and J shed 10 bases, with 20 bases lying between them. The CDR3 extends over 15 amino acids. Germline lookup yields CDR1 SGHDN and CDR2 FVKESK. This CDR3 reads CASSRWGAGWGEQFF. The CDR3 DNA reads as TGTGCCAGCAGCCGTTGGGGTGCGGGCTGGGGGGAGCAGTTCTTC. Using reference TRBV14 and TRBJ2-1 for the parts outside the CDR3, the full variable domain is EAGVTQFPSHSVIEKGQTVTLRCDPISGHDNLYWYRRVMGKEIKFLLHFVKESKQDESGMPNNRFLAERTGGTYSTLKVQPAELEDSGVYFCASSRWGAGWGEQFFGPGTRLTVL.

The chain has TRBV5-6 and TRBJ2-2; TRBD1 agrees at 10 bases. With V trimmed by 4 bases and J by 5 bases, 5 bases remained unmatched. CDR3 length: 15 residues. Germline CDR1 and CDR2: SGHDT and YYEEEE. CDR3 sequence reads: CASSLGQGFTGELFF. The DNA of the CDR3 is TGTGCCAGCAGCCTGGGACAGGGGTTTACCGGGGAGCTGTTTTTT.

In its sample, this clonotype was seen once. A read error may be the cause here, since a much bigger clone is one base away. The chain recombines TRBV20-1 with TRBJ2-5, with D perhaps TRBD1 or TRBD2 (6 bases each). The CDR3 totals 13 residues. The germline gives CDR1 DFQATT, CDR2 SNEGSKA (reference sequence). The CDR3 sequence is CSAPGAYQGTQYF. The CDR3 DNA follows: TGCAGTGCTCCGGGGGCGTACCAAGGGACCCAGTACTTC.

This clonotype was observed many times. The V call is TRBV12-3 or TRBV12-4, the J call TRBJ2-3; D is unclear. V was trimmed by 0 bases and J by 6 bases, leaving 13 bases between them. The length of the CDR3 is 15 residues. The CDR3 here is CASSLASLVRDTQYF. Here the CDR3 DNA reads TGTGCCAGCAGTTTAGCGTCGTTAGTCCGGGATACGCAGTATTTT.

V gene TRBV20-1 combines with J gene TRBJ2-7; D remains unclear. Trimming took off 3 bases at V and 0 bases at J, with 18 bases between the two ends. The CDR3 runs to 16 residues. Germline CDR1 DFQATT, CDR2 SNEGSKA (reference sequence). CDR3: CSARIQRLTSSYEQYF. The CDR3 DNA follows: TGCAGTGCTAGGATCCAGCGCCTAACAAGCTCCTACGAGCAGTACTTC.

V is TRBV5-6 and J is TRBJ2-7; a weak D match, TRBD1 (6 bases). The length of the CDR3 is 14 residues. Germline CDR1 reads SGHDT; CDR2 reads YYEEEE. The V end lost 5 bases, the J end lost 0 bases, and 12 bases lay between the germline ends. CDR3 region: CASRGTKSSYEQYF. CDR3 DNA: TGTGCCAGCAGGGGGACAAAGAGCTCCTACGAGCAGTACTTC.

Concerning this clonotype itself: It may be a read error: a sequence one base away is much more abundant. The V and J genes are TRBV9 and TRBJ2-3; 7 nucleotides line up with TRBD2. Germline V gives CDR1 SGDLS, CDR2 YYNGEE. This CDR3 has 16 residues. Unmatched junction bases numbered 9, after V lost 0 bases and J lost 5 bases. CDR3 region: CASSVGWTSGGDTQYF. The CDR3 DNA follows: TGTGCCAGCAGCGTAGGATGGACTAGTGGGGGAGATACGCAGTATTTT. Full variable domain (remainder filled in from reference TRBV9 and TRBJ2-3): DSGVTQTPKHLITATGQRVTLRCSPRSGDLSVYWYQQSLDQGLQFLIQYYNGEERAKGNILERFSAQQFPDLHSELNLSSLELGDSALYFCASSVGWTSGGDTQYFGPGTRLTVL.